These 9 T cell receptor beta chains were sequenced from one sample in a study of CXCR3-negative and CXCR3-positive naive CD8 T cells. Broader study findings: CXCR3-positive naive cells carried more hydrophobic TRB CDR3s than CXCR3-negative ones.

The study made its TRB cDNA libraries by 5' RACE, adding UMI labels. TCRdb reprocessed the 5' RACE reads and keeps a single row for each CDR3 protein, giving no DNA. The table lists 120,000 to 150,000 distinct CDR3 sequences. Which antigens these TCRs recognize remains unknown. Input material: naive CXCR3+ CD8+ T cells from blood. This sample's subset: CD45RO-CCR7+CD27+CD95- naive CD8+ T cells expressing CXCR3 (TNR3+). The receptors originated from a human donor in good health. Some clones in this sample may be carry-over from other donors' samples.

The V call is TRBV7-9, the J call TRBJ1-3; TCRdb indicates TRBD1, and absent DNA this call remains unverified. Germline V gives CDR1 SEHNR, CDR2 FQNEAQ (reference sequence). The CDR3 is made up of 13 amino acids. CDR3 region: CASSSTGADTIYF.

The chain employs TRBV21-1 and TRBJ1-2; TCRdb designates TRBD1, a call that cannot be tested without DNA. TRBV21-1 is termed a pseudogene. The CDR3 contains 16 residues. The CDR3 sequence: CASSSRTGGMDYGYTF.

The CDR3 sequence is CASSSGHSYYGYTF. The rearrangement links TRBV5-5 to TRBJ1-2. Germline assignment: CDR1 SGHKS and CDR2 YYEKEE (reference sequence). CDR3 length: 14 amino acids.

The CDR3 loop is CSVVPTSGGEYEQYF. The chain has TRBV29-1 and TRBJ2-7; the D gene TCRdb calls, TRBD2, cannot be checked with no DNA. The CDR3 runs to 15 residues. In germline, CDR1 is SQVTM, CDR2 ANQGSEA.

The V call is TRBV30, the J call TRBJ1-5; TCRdb outputs TRBD1, but without DNA this stays unchecked. Germline values: CDR1 GTSNPN, CDR2 SVGIG (reference sequence). The CDR3 runs to 11 residues. CDR3 sequence reads: CAWSGGGAQHF.

V usage is TRBV13 and J usage is TRBJ1-2. Germline CDR1 reads PRHDT; CDR2 reads FYEKMQ (reference sequence). This CDR3 is 14 amino acids long. The CDR3 sequence: CASSESTVTYGYTF.

V usage is TRBV7-6 and J usage is TRBJ2-3; there is no DNA to check the TCRdb D call of TRBD1. Germline CDR1 and CDR2: SGHVS and FNYEAQ. The CDR3 is 20 amino acids. The CDR3 loop reads CASSSKGDSSTVGSTDTQYF.

The genes are TRBV7-6 and TRBJ2-5; the TCRdb D gene call, TRBD2, has no DNA to confirm it. Germline loops: CDR1 SGHVS, CDR2 FNYEAQ. This CDR3 region has 16 residues. The CDR3 spells CASSPAGGGLKETQYF.

This chain's CDR3 is CASSLLQGDTQYF. The V gene is TRBV14, the J gene TRBJ2-3; absent DNA, TCRdb's TRBD1 call cannot be checked. Germline V gene data show CDR1 as SGHDN and CDR2 as FVKESK. CDR3 length: 13 residues.